This T cell receptor beta chain was recovered during a study of CD8 T cells in ankylosing spondylitis. General study findings and limits: One TCR beta motif, made up of under ten highly homologous variants, appeared characteristic of ankylosing spondylitis blood. Past studies reported some motif variants in reactive arthritis synovial fluid and blood. As reported, disease-linked clones showed significant enrichment in matched ankylosing spondylitis synovial fluid.

This clonotype has a handful of counts. Its specificity is not known. The CDR3 is 13 residues long. Germline loops: CDR1 SGHAT, CDR2 FQNNGV. V was trimmed by 7 bases and J by 1 base, leaving 8 bases between them. Using quantitative 5'-RACE with molecular barcodes, the authors made TCR beta libraries. Each CDR3 protein gets one entry after TCRdb re-called the 5' RACE reads with MiXCR. Among over 400,000 distinct CDR3 sequences listed, roughly 26% were seen once. This chain links TRBV11-2 with TRBJ2-1, with D unclear. The sequencing input was blood, either unsorted or a sorted T cell fraction (not recorded which). This sequence originates from a male donor with ankylosing spondylitis. The CDR3 protein is CASTPTSYNEQFF. The DNA of the CDR3 is TGTGCCAGCACCCCAACATCCTACAATGAGCAGTTCTTC.